The rows below give T cell receptor beta chains drawn from one sample of a study of ipilimumab plus nivolumab after autologous stem cell transplantation. Assay used: immunoSEQ multiplex PCR; TCRdb lists only in-frame clones, some missing. The top ten clones hold around 2% of a sample with about 84,000 clones, 83% of them seen once. Sequenced material: PBMCs, taken in a trial of ipilimumab plus nivolumab as post-transplant consolidation. The receptor source for this set is a male donor with diffuse large B-cell lymphoma. The CDR3 runs from the conserved cysteine through the conserved F or W.

j_gene: TRBJ2-1; len: 17; v_gene: TRBV13; CDR3aa: CASSPTPGPQAENEQFF
j_gene: TRBJ2-1; len: 15; v_gene: TRBV5-1; CDR3aa: CASSLEGQAYNEQFF
j_gene: TRBJ2-7; len: 13; v_gene: TRBV6-6; CDR3aa: CASSYSVISEQYF
j_gene: TRBJ2-3; len: 15; v_gene: TRBV10-3; CDR3aa: CAISEGAGGTDTQYF
j_gene: TRBJ2-7; len: 12; v_gene: TRBV2; CDR3aa: CASLGLALSQYF
j_gene: TRBJ1-5; len: 15; v_gene: TRBV2; CDR3aa: CASSEEGHSNQPQHF
j_gene: TRBJ1-5; len: 19; v_gene: TRBV21-1; CDR3aa: CASSKTPREPLRGNQPQHF
j_gene: TRBJ1-3; len: 15; v_gene: TRBV5-6; CDR3aa: CASSLNRGPGNTIYF
j_gene: TRBJ1-2; len: 13; v_gene: TRBV28; CDR3aa: CASSSLIGTDSTF
j_gene: TRBJ2-1; len: 17; v_gene: TRBV5-6; CDR3aa: CASSLVFYGSSYNEQFF
j_gene: TRBJ2-1; len: 12; v_gene: TRBV6-6; CDR3aa: CASSTGYNEQFF
j_gene: TRBJ2-3; len: 15; v_gene: TRBV7-2; CDR3aa: CASSLGGVPTDTQYF
j_gene: TRBJ1-2; len: 13; v_gene: TRBV5-1; CDR3aa: CASSLGQNYGYTF
j_gene: TRBJ2-3; len: 15; v_gene: TRBV12-5; CDR3aa: CASGLASGGADTQYF
j_gene: TRBJ2-1; len: 15; v_gene: TRBV7-2; CDR3aa: CASSFLAGAYNEQFF
j_gene: TRBJ1-4; len: 15; v_gene: TRBV5-1; CDR3aa: CASSLTGATNEKLFF
j_gene: TRBJ2-5; len: 12; v_gene: TRBV7-9; CDR3aa: CASRALDETQYF
j_gene: TRBJ2-1; len: 13; v_gene: TRBV18; CDR3aa: CASSPGLYNEQFF
j_gene: TRBJ2-7; len: 15; v_gene: TRBV11-3; CDR3aa: CASSLDGDRSSEQYF
j_gene: TRBJ1-3; len: 15; v_gene: TRBV6-1; CDR3aa: CASTKQGDSGNTIYF
j_gene: TRBJ2-5; len: 14; v_gene: TRBV5-1; CDR3aa: CASSPPGAMETQYF
j_gene: TRBJ1-6; len: 14; v_gene: TRBV27; CDR3aa: CASSSGRYNSPLHF
j_gene: TRBJ2-5; len: 17; v_gene: TRBV29-1; CDR3aa: CSVEGLAKTDPQETQYF
j_gene: TRBJ2-7; len: 13; v_gene: TRBV6-5; CDR3aa: CASSRGPGGEQYF
j_gene: TRBJ2-1; len: 14; v_gene: TRBV9; CDR3aa: CASSVEGAGVEQFF
j_gene: TRBJ2-2; len: 14; v_gene: TRBV7-2; CDR3aa: CASLAGGGAGELFF
j_gene: TRBJ1-5; len: 12; v_gene: TRBV6-1; CDR3aa: CASSVGDQPQHF
j_gene: TRBJ2-7; len: 15; v_gene: TRBV4-1; CDR3aa: CASSPGRDLAYEQYF
j_gene: TRBJ1-1; len: 15; v_gene: TRBV19; CDR3aa: CASSIWDSSNTEAFF
j_gene: TRBJ1-2; len: 11; v_gene: TRBV20-1; CDR3aa: CSASGPGGYTF
j_gene: TRBJ2-1; len: 16; v_gene: TRBV7-6; CDR3aa: CASSILTGRGFGEQFF
j_gene: TRBJ2-7; len: 14; v_gene: TRBV5-1; CDR3aa: CASSLDRPSYEQYF
j_gene: TRBJ1-4; len: 11; v_gene: TRBV18; CDR3aa: CASSPGEKLFF
j_gene: TRBJ2-7; len: 11; v_gene: TRBV6-1; CDR3aa: CASTDLYEQYF
j_gene: TRBJ1-5; len: 15; v_gene: TRBV7-2; CDR3aa: CASSPGLSRNQPQHF
j_gene: TRBJ2-1; len: 15; v_gene: TRBV6-1; CDR3aa: CASSAGQNRRGEQFF
j_gene: TRBJ2-7; len: 15; v_gene: TRBV4-1; CDR3aa: CASSQTRDRGYEQYF
j_gene: TRBJ2-3; len: 17; v_gene: TRBV4-1; CDR3aa: CASSQGPTSGGLNTQYF
j_gene: TRBJ2-7; len: 11; v_gene: TRBV6-6; CDR3aa: CASSSLWEQYF
j_gene: TRBJ1-5; len: 14; v_gene: TRBV4-3; CDR3aa: CASSQMVSNQPQHF
j_gene: TRBJ2-1; len: 15; v_gene: TRBV13; CDR3aa: CASSAPAGGRYEQFF
j_gene: TRBJ2-5; len: 15; v_gene: TRBV4-2; CDR3aa: CASSQGQGGSETQYF
j_gene: TRBJ2-7; len: 15; v_gene: TRBV10-2; CDR3aa: CASSESRGAGYEQYF
j_gene: TRBJ1-5; len: 14; v_gene: TRBV6-5; CDR3aa: CASSYSGRGQPQHF
j_gene: TRBJ2-2; len: 15; v_gene: TRBV5-6; CDR3aa: CASSLGQVHTGELFF
j_gene: TRBJ2-7; len: 14; v_gene: TRBV5-5; CDR3aa: CASSFSAGAYEQYF
j_gene: TRBJ2-3; len: 16; v_gene: TRBV10-3; CDR3aa: CAISEAGTTSTDTQYF
j_gene: TRBJ2-5; len: 16; v_gene: TRBV6-6; CDR3aa: CASSPTTSGYQETQYF
j_gene: TRBJ2-1; len: 17; v_gene: TRBV9; CDR3aa: CASSAYSTGLTSMMQFF
j_gene: TRBJ1-2; len: 15; v_gene: TRBV4-2; CDR3aa: CASSQDDRGNYGYTF